This passage covers 4 T cell receptor beta chains from one sample sequenced in a study of CD8 T cells in ankylosing spondylitis. TCRdb re-called the 5' RACE reads through MiXCR, storing one row per CDR3 protein. Among approximately 250,000 distinct CDR3 sequences, around 8% were seen once, and the ten largest hold 4.5% to 5%. Material for sequencing was blood, either unsorted or a sorted T cell fraction (not recorded which). These receptors were collected from a female donor with ankylosing spondylitis or in good health (not recorded which).

The chain joins TRBV7-8 to TRBJ2-3, with D maybe TRBD1 (7 bases). Germline V gene sequence: CDR1 SGHVS, CDR2 FQNEAQ. The CDR3 is made up of 16 amino acids. Between the trimmed V and J ends, which lost 4 bases and 2 bases, there was a span of 16 bases. The CDR3 region is CASSSPGDSHTDTQYF. CDR3 nucleotides: TGTGCCAGCAGCTCCCCGGGGGACAGCCACACAGATACGCAGTATTTT.

This clonotype was counted at least ten times. The rearrangement links TRBV2 to TRBJ2-2, with unresolved D. Germline assignment: CDR1 SNHLY and CDR2 FYNNEI. The CDR3 length is 10 residues. Trimming removed 6 bases from V and 8 bases from J, with 4 bases in between. CDR3 amino acids: CASRGGELFF. CDR3 sequence (DNA): TGTGCCAGCAGGGGGGGGGAGCTGTTTTTT.

In regard to this clonotype: It may be a read error: a sequence one base away is much more abundant. The V and J genes are TRBV20-1 and TRBJ2-1; possibly TRBD1 or TRBD2 for D (5 bases each). The germline V gene has CDR1 DFQATT and CDR2 SNEGSKA (reference sequence). This CDR3 spans 13 amino acids. V lost 4 bases to trimming and J lost 5 bases, with 12 bases between them. CDR3 sequence reads: CSATGDRNNEQFF. CDR3 bases: TGCAGTGCTACCGGGGACCGCAACAATGAGCAGTTCTTC.

This clonotype was seen at least ten times. The chain is built from TRBV6-1 and TRBJ2-3; D perhaps matches TRBD2 (5 bases). CDR3 length equals 13 residues. Trimming cost V 5 bases and J 9 bases, with 15 bases left between them. Germline V lookup: CDR1 MNHNS, CDR2 SASEGT. The DNA of the CDR3 is TGTGCCAGCAGTCTGTCGAGGGCTGAGACGCAGTATTTT. Translation gives CASSLSRAETQYF.